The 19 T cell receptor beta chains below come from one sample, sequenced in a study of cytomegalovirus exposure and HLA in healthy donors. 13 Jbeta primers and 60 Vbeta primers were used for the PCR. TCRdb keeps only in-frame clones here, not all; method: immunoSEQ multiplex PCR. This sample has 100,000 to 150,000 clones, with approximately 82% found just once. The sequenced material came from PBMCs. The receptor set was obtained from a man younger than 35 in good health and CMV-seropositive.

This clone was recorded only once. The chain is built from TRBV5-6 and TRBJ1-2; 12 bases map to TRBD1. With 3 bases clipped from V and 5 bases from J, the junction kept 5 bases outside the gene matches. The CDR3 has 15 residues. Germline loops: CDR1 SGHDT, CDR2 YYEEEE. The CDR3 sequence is CASSWGQGASYGYTF. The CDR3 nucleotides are TGTGCCAGCAGCTGGGGACAGGGGGCATCATATGGCTACACCTTC.

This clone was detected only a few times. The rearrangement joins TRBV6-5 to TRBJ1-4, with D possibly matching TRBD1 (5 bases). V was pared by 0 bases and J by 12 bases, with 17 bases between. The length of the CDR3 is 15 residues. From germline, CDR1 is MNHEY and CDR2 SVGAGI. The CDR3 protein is CASSYSNTPRGELFF. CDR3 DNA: TGTGCCAGCAGTTACTCGAATACCCCCCGGGGGGAACTGTTTTTT.

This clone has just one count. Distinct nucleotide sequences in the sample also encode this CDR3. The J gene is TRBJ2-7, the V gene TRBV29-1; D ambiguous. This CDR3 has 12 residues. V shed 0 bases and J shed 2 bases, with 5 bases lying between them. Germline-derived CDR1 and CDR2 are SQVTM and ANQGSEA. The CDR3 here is CSVEDRPYEQYF. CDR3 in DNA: TGCAGCGTTGAAGACAGGCCCTACGAGCAGTACTTC.

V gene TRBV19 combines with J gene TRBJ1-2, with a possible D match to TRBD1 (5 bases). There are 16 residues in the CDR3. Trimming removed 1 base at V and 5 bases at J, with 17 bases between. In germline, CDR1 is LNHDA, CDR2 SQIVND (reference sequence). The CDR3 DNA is TGTGCCAGTAGTATAGGCACACGGGGGGTTCTATATGGCTACACCTTC. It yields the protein CASSIGTRGVLYGYTF.

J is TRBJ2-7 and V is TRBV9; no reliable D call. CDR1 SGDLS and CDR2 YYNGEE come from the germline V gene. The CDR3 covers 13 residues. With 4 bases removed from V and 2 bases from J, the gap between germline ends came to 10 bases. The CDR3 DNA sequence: TGTGCCAGCAGCCCCGGCGGAACCTACGAGCAGTACTTC. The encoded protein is CASSPGGTYEQYF.

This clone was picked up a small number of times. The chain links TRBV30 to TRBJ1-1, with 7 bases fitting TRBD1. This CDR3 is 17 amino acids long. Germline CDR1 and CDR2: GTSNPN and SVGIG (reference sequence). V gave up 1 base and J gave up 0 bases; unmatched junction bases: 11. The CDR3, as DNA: TGTGCCTGGAGTGGATTTCAGGGGGTGTTTGTGAACACTGAAGCTTTCTTT. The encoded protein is CAWSGFQGVFVNTEAFF.

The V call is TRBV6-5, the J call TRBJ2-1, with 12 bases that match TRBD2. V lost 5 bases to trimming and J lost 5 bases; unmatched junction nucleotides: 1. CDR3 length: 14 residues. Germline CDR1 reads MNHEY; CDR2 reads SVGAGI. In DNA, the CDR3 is TGTGCCAGCAGTCGGACTAGCGGGGACAATGAGCAGTTCTTC. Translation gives CASSRTSGDNEQFF.

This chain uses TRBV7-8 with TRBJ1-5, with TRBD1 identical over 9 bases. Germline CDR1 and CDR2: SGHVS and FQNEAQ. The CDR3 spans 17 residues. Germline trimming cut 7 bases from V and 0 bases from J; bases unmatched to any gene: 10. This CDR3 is CASTLDRGTNSNQPQHF. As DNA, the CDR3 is TGTGCCAGCACCCTAGACAGGGGGACGAATAGCAATCAGCCCCAGCATTTT.

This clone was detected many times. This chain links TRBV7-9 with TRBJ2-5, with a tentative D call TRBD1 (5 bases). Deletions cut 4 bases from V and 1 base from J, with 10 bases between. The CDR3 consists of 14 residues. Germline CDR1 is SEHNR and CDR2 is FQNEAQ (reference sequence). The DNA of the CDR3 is TGTGCCAGCAGCTCCACTCAGGGCCAAGAGACCCAGTACTTC. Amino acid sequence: CASSSTQGQETQYF.

The CDR3 coding sequence is TGTGCCAGCAGCTTGGTTTCACTAGCGACCTTAGGGACCCAGTACTTC. Its translation: CASSLVSLATLGTQYF. J is TRBJ2-5 and V is TRBV7-2, with 7 bases identical to TRBD2. Germline V gene sequence: CDR1 SGHTA, CDR2 FQGNSA. With 3 bases clipped from V and 7 bases from J, the junction kept 14 bases outside the gene matches. The CDR3 loop spans 16 amino acids.

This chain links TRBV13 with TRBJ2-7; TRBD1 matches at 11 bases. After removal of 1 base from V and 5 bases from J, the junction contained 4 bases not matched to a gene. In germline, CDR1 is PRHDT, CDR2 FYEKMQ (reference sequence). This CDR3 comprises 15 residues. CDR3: CASSLVGQGANEQYF. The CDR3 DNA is TGTGCCAGCAGCTTAGTTGGACAGGGGGCAAACGAGCAGTACTTC. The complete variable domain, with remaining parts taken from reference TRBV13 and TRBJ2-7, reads AAGVIQSPRHLIKEKRETATLKCYPIPRHDTVYWYQQGPGQDPQFLISFYEKMQSDKGSIPDRFSAQQFSDYHSELNMSSLELGDSALYFCASSLVGQGANEQYFGPGTRLTVT.

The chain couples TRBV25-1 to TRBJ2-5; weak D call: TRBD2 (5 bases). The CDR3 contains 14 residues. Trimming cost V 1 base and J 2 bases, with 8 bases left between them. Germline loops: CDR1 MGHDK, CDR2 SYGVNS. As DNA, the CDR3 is TGTGCCAGCAGTGAATTGGACTTTCAAGAGACCCAGTACTTC. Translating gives CASSELDFQETQYF. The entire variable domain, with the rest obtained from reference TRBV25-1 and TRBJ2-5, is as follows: EADIYQTPRYLVIGTGKKITLECSQTMGHDKMYWYQQDPGMELHLIHYSYGVNSTEKGDLSSESTVSRIRTEHFPLTLESARPSHTSQYLCASSELDFQETQYFGPGTRLLVL.

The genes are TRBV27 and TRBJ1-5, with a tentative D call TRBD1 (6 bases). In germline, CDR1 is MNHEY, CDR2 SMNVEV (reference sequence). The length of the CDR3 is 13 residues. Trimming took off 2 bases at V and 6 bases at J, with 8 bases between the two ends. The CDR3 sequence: CASSLQGTQPQHF. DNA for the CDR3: TGTGCCAGCAGTTTACAGGGGACTCAGCCCCAGCATTTT.

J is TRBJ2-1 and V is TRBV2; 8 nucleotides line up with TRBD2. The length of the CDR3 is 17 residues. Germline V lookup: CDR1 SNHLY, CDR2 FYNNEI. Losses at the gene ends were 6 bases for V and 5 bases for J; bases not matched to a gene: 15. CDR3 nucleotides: TGTGCCAGCAGGGGGGTGGGGCGGGGGGAAGGGGACAATGAGCAGTTCTTC. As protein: CASRGVGRGEGDNEQFF.

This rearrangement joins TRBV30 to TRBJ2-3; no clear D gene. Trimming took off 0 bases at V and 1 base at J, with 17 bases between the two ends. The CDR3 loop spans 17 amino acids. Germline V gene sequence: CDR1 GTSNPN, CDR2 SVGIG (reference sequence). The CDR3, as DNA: TGTGCCTGGAGTGTCGGTAGCCTGGAGTGGGGCACAGATACGCAGTATTTT. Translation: CAWSVGSLEWGTDTQYF.

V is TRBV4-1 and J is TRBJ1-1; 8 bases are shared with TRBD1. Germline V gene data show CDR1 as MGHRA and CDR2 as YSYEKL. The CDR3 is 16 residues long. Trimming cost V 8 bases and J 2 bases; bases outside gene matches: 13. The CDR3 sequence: CASAPQGGVGNTEAFF. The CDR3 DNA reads TGCGCCAGCGCCCCACAGGGGGGCGTAGGAAACACTGAAGCTTTCTTT.

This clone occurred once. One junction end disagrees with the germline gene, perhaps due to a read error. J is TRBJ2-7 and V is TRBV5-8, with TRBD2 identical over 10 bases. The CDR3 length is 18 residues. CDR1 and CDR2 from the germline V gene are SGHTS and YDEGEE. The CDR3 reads CASSLRGLASRTSCEQYF. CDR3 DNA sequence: TGTGCCAGCAGCCTCCGGGGACTAGCGAGTCGCACTTCCTGCGAGCAGTACTTC.

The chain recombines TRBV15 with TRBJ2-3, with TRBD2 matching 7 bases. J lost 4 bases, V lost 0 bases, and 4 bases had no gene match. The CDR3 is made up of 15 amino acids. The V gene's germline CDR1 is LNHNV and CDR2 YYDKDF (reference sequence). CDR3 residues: CATSREKRGADTQYF. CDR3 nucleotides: TGTGCCACCAGCAGAGAGAAGCGGGGAGCAGATACGCAGTATTTT.

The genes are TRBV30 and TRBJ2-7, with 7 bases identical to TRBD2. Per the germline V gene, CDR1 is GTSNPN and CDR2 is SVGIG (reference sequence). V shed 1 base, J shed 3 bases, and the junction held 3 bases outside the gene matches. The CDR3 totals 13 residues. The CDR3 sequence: CAWSGIAGYEQYF. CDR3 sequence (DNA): TGTGCCTGGAGTGGGATAGCGGGCTACGAGCAGTACTTC.